This T cell receptor beta chain appears in the sequencing data of a study of T cell responses to AZD1222 COVID-19 vaccine. Study results and limitations: Just six or seven AZD1222 recipients tested seropositive at baseline. The study reported that nearly half of spike-specific TCRs target unmutated variant regions. Two doses of AZD1222 preceded a rise in Spike-specific TCR breadth and depth.

Generated by immunoSEQ multiplex PCR, the TCRdb table keeps only in-frame clones and is missing some. Of approximately 160,000 clones in the sample, 90% were seen once. V was trimmed by 5 bases and J by 2 bases, leaving 14 bases between them. The CDR3 runs to 16 residues. Germline-derived CDR1 and CDR2 are SGHNT and YYREEE (reference sequence). Turning to this clone: The antigen remains undetermined.

The sequence came from an adult in good health. The sample consisted of peripheral blood, taken on day 0 of AZD1222 vaccination. V and J are TRBV5-4 and TRBJ2-6, with D possibly being TRBD1 or TRBD2 (7 bases each). DNA for the CDR3: TGTGCCAGCAGGCAGGGGGGGGCGGCTGGGGCCAACGTCCTGACTTTC. Its protein product is CASRQGGAAGANVLTF.